This record concerns one T cell receptor beta chain sequence. This entry is derived from a study of T cell changes during pregnancy in multiple sclerosis. Clones were sequenced by immunoSEQ multiplex PCR, and TCRdb holds only the in-frame ones, with some missing. Among about 50,000 clones, 85% to 95% were seen once, and the ten largest hold 0.55% to 0.65%. V dropped 4 bases and J dropped 7; count of bases not matched to a gene: 4. From germline, CDR1 is MGHRA and CDR2 YSYEKL. The CDR3 contains 14 residues. The chain combines TRBV4-1 with TRBJ1-5; 10 bases match TRBD1. The material was CD4+ T cells from peripheral blood mononuclear cells, obtained after pregnancy. The TCR was taken from a female donor in good health, enrolled as a control in a pregnancy study. The DNA of the CDR3 is TGCGCCAGCAGCCCGGGACAGGGGATACAGCCCCAGCATTTT. Translating it yields CASSPGQGIQPQHF.